This is a list of T cell receptor beta chains from one sample in a study of cytomegalovirus exposure and HLA in healthy donors. Clones were sequenced by immunoSEQ multiplex PCR, and TCRdb holds only the in-frame ones, with some missing. The listing records 100,000 to 150,000 clones. Sequences were obtained from PBMCs. All receptors derive from a young man in good health and CMV-seronegative. The CDR3 runs from the conserved cysteine through the conserved F or W. The D gene is left open where the match is weak.

d_gene	v_gene	j_gene	CDR3aa	CDR3nt
-	TRBV2	TRBJ1-5	CASRYTGPNQPQHF	TGTGCCAGCAGGTATACAGGGCCGAATCAGCCCCAGCATTTT
TRBD1	TRBV19	TRBJ2-2	CATTNRGNTGELFF	TGTGCCACCACCAACAGGGGTAACACCGGGGAGCTGTTTTTT
TRBD1	TRBV28	TRBJ1-1	CASTLGGTGMSWVMNTEAFF	TGTGCCAGTACCCTGGGCGGGACAGGCATGTCGTGGGTCATGAACACTGAAGCTTTCTTT
-	TRBV28	TRBJ2-7	CASSTLGGRGHTYEQYF	TGTGCCAGCAGTACCCTTGGGGGCAGGGGCCACACCTACGAGCAGTACTTC
-	TRBV7-2	TRBJ2-1	CASSLGRYNEQFF	TGTGCCAGCAGCTTAGGTAGATACAATGAGCAGTTCTTC
TRBD2	TRBV6-5	TRBJ2-7	CASSYSTGGIHEQYF	TGTGCCAGCAGTTACTCAACGGGGGGTATCCACGAGCAGTACTTC
TRBD1	TRBV14	TRBJ1-2	CASSQSGTGPIGYTF	TGTGCCAGCAGCCAATCCGGGACAGGGCCAATTGGCTACACCTTC
TRBD1	TRBV10-2	TRBJ2-1	CASSEKGTVISYNEQFF	TGCGCCAGCAGTGAGAAAGGGACAGTTATATCCTACAATGAGCAGTTCTTC
-	TRBV25-1	TRBJ1-2	CASSEYQGAYGYTF	TGTGCCAGCAGTGAATACCAGGGCGCCTATGGCTACACCTTC
TRBD2	TRBV19	TRBJ2-2	CASSQKLAGGRHWTGELFF	TGTGCCAGTAGTCAGAAACTAGCGGGAGGGCGGCACTGGACCGGGGAGCTGTTTTTT
-	TRBV30	TRBJ2-7	CAWSARQGYEQYF	TGTGCCTGGAGTGCACGACAAGGCTACGAGCAGTACTTC
-	TRBV21-1	TRBJ2-3	CASSKEAETFTDTQYF	TGTGCCAGCAGCAAAGAGGCGGAAACTTTCACAGATACGCAGTATTTT
-	TRBV28	TRBJ2-3	CASSLGRAGPDTQYF	TGTGCCAGCAGTCTCGGAAGGGCGGGTCCAGATACGCAGTATTTT
TRBD1	TRBV6-1	TRBJ2-4	CASSDTGGGNIQYF	TGTGCCAGCAGTGATACAGGGGGAGGAAACATTCAGTACTTC
-	TRBV5-1	TRBJ1-2	CASSLDGLNYGYTF	TGCGCCAGCAGCTTGGATGGACTTAACTATGGCTACACCTTC
-	TRBV27	TRBJ1-5	CASSGGLYQPQHF	TGTGCCAGCAGTGGCGGATTATATCAGCCCCAGCATTTT
TRBD1	TRBV11-2	TRBJ1-1	CASSSGQGVGDTEAFF	TGTGCCAGCAGCTCAGGACAGGGGGTCGGGGACACTGAAGCTTTCTTT
TRBD2	TRBV6-7	TRBJ2-7	CASTTAGEACGEQYF	TGTGCCAGCACGACAGCGGGAGAGGCTTGTGGCGAGCAGTACTTC